These T cell receptor beta chains were read from a single sample in a study of CD8+CD57+ T cells in acquired aplastic anemia. TCRdb re-analysed the reads in MiXCR, keeping a single row per CDR3 protein. Among some 190,000 distinct CDR3 sequences listed, 40% to 50% were seen once. What was sequenced was sorted CD4+, CD8+, or CD8+CD57+ T cells (not recorded which) from PBMCs. Source of these receptors: a human donor in good health. Each CDR3 is given with its conserved first and last residue. Fields, in order: clone size, D gene, V gene, J gene, CDR3 protein, CDR3 DNA. A D gene is named only where the DNA matches it firmly. Clone size is given for some rows only: seen once, a few or many times, or a class if the clone is expanded.

clone size: few
D gene: .
V gene: TRBV20-1
J gene: TRBJ2-1
CDR3 protein: CSARDLGKSYNEQFF
CDR3 DNA: TGCAGTGCTAGAGATCTAGGGAAATCCTACAATGAGCAGTTCTTC

clone size: .
D gene: TRBD1
V gene: TRBV3-1
J gene: TRBJ2-7
CDR3 protein: CASSQLQGGEQYF
CDR3 DNA: TGTGCCAGCAGCCAGCTACAGGGGGGCGAGCAGTACTTC

clone size: .
D gene: TRBD1
V gene: TRBV4-3
J gene: TRBJ1-1
CDR3 protein: CASSLNRGWTEAFF
CDR3 DNA: TGCGCCAGCAGCCTCAACAGGGGATGGACTGAAGCTTTCTTT

clone size: .
D gene: .
V gene: TRBV6-2/TRBV6-3
J gene: TRBJ1-3
CDR3 protein: CASSYLGTHSGNTIYF
CDR3 DNA: TGTGCCAGCAGTTATCTCGGGACACACTCTGGAAACACCATATATTTT

clone size: .
D gene: .
V gene: TRBV12-3/TRBV12-4
J gene: TRBJ2-7
CDR3 protein: CASRSWLAEYEQYF
CDR3 DNA: TGTGCCAGCAGGTCCTGGTTGGCGGAGTACGAGCAGTACTTC

clone size: many
D gene: .
V gene: TRBV7-2
J gene: TRBJ1-6
CDR3 protein: CASSLGTAFNSPLHF
CDR3 DNA: TGTGCCAGCAGCTTAGGTACAGCTTTTAATTCACCCCTCCACTTT

clone size: .
D gene: TRBD1
V gene: TRBV20-1
J gene: TRBJ1-5
CDR3 protein: CSATNADRDRQPQHF
CDR3 DNA: TGCAGTGCCACAAATGCCGACAGGGATCGGCAGCCCCAGCATTTT

clone size: .
D gene: .
V gene: TRBV20-1
J gene: TRBJ2-7
CDR3 protein: CSARDRARTYEQYF
CDR3 DNA: TGCAGTGCTAGAGATCGGGCTAGAACCTACGAGCAGTACTTC

clone size: many
D gene: .
V gene: TRBV6-1
J gene: TRBJ1-3
CDR3 protein: CASSIGPSGNTIYF
CDR3 DNA: TGTGCCAGCAGTATTGGGCCGAGTGGAAACACCATATATTTT

clone size: .
D gene: .
V gene: TRBV10-3
J gene: TRBJ2-1
CDR3 protein: CASSGTSTEQFF
CDR3 DNA: TGTGCCTCATCCGGGACATCGACTGAGCAGTTCTTC

clone size: .
D gene: TRBD1
V gene: TRBV7-9
J gene: TRBJ2-1
CDR3 protein: CASSLTGGTYNEQFF
CDR3 DNA: TGTGCCAGCAGCTTGACAGGGGGCACCTACAATGAGCAGTTCTTC

clone size: many
D gene: .
V gene: TRBV20-1
J gene: TRBJ2-7
CDR3 protein: CSARSSNVYEQYF
CDR3 DNA: TGCAGTGCTAGATCTAGTAATGTTTACGAGCAGTACTTC

clone size: .
D gene: .
V gene: TRBV24-1
J gene: TRBJ2-1
CDR3 protein: CATSDLNSARDNEQFF
CDR3 DNA: TGTGCCACCAGTGATTTGAACAGTGCTAGGGACAATGAGCAGTTCTTC

clone size: .
D gene: .
V gene: TRBV15
J gene: TRBJ2-7
CDR3 protein: CATSREQIPITYEQYF
CDR3 DNA: TGTGCCACCAGCAGAGAACAGATTCCGATTACCTACGAGCAGTACTTC

clone size: many
D gene: .
V gene: TRBV2
J gene: TRBJ1-5
CDR3 protein: CASSEQGRGNQPQHF
CDR3 DNA: TGTGCCAGCAGTGAACAGGGAAGGGGGAATCAGCCCCAGCATTTT

clone size: .
D gene: .
V gene: TRBV6-2/TRBV6-3
J gene: TRBJ2-7
CDR3 protein: CASSYAAGESSYEQYF
CDR3 DNA: TGTGCCAGCAGTTACGCGGCAGGGGAAAGCTCCTACGAGCAGTACTTC

clone size: few
D gene: .
V gene: TRBV24-1
J gene: TRBJ2-7
CDR3 protein: CATSDVTGREQYF
CDR3 DNA: TGTGCCACCAGTGATGTAACAGGGCGCGAGCAGTACTTC

clone size: .
D gene: .
V gene: TRBV29-1
J gene: TRBJ1-2
CDR3 protein: CSVGIVDLYGYTF
CDR3 DNA: TGCAGCGTTGGTATCGTTGACCTCTATGGCTACACCTTC

clone size: .
D gene: TRBD1
V gene: TRBV5-4
J gene: TRBJ1-2
CDR3 protein: CASSLRFWTGHNYGYTF
CDR3 DNA: TGTGCCAGCAGCTTGAGGTTCTGGACAGGGCATAACTATGGCTACACCTTC

clone size: .
D gene: TRBD2
V gene: TRBV11-2
J gene: TRBJ2-1
CDR3 protein: CASSLEVGTSGYNEQFF
CDR3 DNA: TGTGCCAGCAGCTTAGAGGTGGGGACTAGCGGATACAATGAGCAGTTCTTC

clone size: few
D gene: .
V gene: TRBV3-1
J gene: TRBJ1-2
CDR3 protein: CASSPATGSGYTF
CDR3 DNA: TGTGCCAGCAGCCCCGCCACAGGGTCTGGCTACACCTTC

clone size: .
D gene: TRBD2
V gene: TRBV3-1
J gene: TRBJ2-7
CDR3 protein: CASSQTLGLGPSYEQYF
CDR3 DNA: TGTGCCAGCAGCCAAACCCTCGGACTAGGACCATCCTACGAGCAGTACTTC

clone size: many
D gene: .
V gene: TRBV4-2
J gene: TRBJ2-7
CDR3 protein: CASSLEENYEQYF
CDR3 DNA: TGTGCCAGCAGCCTCGAGGAAAACTACGAGCAGTACTTC

clone size: few
D gene: .
V gene: TRBV29-1
J gene: TRBJ1-2
CDR3 protein: CSVEVKGAGYTF
CDR3 DNA: TGCAGCGTTGAAGTCAAAGGTGCTGGCTACACCTTC

clone size: few
D gene: .
V gene: TRBV5-4
J gene: TRBJ1-2
CDR3 protein: CASSLPGDYGYTF
CDR3 DNA: TGTGCCAGCAGCTTGCCAGGGGACTATGGCTACACCTTC

clone size: .
D gene: .
V gene: TRBV6-1
J gene: TRBJ1-3
CDR3 protein: CASSPRQGNTIYF
CDR3 DNA: TGTGCCAGCAGCCCGAGACAGGGAAACACCATATATTTT

clone size: many
D gene: .
V gene: TRBV2
J gene: TRBJ2-7
CDR3 protein: CASSVRGTGTGDYEQYF
CDR3 DNA: TGTGCCAGCAGTGTGCGGGGCACCGGGACGGGGGACTACGAGCAGTACTTC

clone size: few
D gene: .
V gene: TRBV5-1
J gene: TRBJ2-1
CDR3 protein: CASSLSISVPQGSSGEQFF
CDR3 DNA: TGCGCCAGCAGCCTGTCAATTTCCGTACCCCAGGGCTCCAGCGGTGAGCAGTTCTTC

clone size: many
D gene: .
V gene: TRBV7-2
J gene: TRBJ1-2
CDR3 protein: CASSLKTLGYTF
CDR3 DNA: TGTGCCAGCAGCTTAAAGACACTTGGCTACACCTTC

clone size: .
D gene: .
V gene: TRBV10-3
J gene: TRBJ2-7
CDR3 protein: CAISQTVYEQYF
CDR3 DNA: TGTGCCATCAGCCAGACAGTCTACGAGCAGTACTTC

clone size: .
D gene: .
V gene: TRBV11-3
J gene: TRBJ2-2
CDR3 protein: CASSRARAVAGELFF
CDR3 DNA: TGTGCCAGCAGCCGCGCTAGGGCCGTCGCCGGGGAGCTGTTTTTT

clone size: .
D gene: .
V gene: TRBV11-1
J gene: TRBJ1-5
CDR3 protein: CASSLGSPSSNQPQHF
CDR3 DNA: TGTGCCAGCAGCTTAGGCAGCCCTTCCAGCAATCAGCCCCAGCATTTT

clone size: many
D gene: TRBD1
V gene: TRBV20-1
J gene: TRBJ2-1
CDR3 protein: CSARDRGMTSYNEQFF
CDR3 DNA: TGCAGTGCTAGGGACAGGGGGATGACGTCCTACAATGAGCAGTTCTTC

clone size: .
D gene: .
V gene: TRBV6-1
J gene: TRBJ1-3
CDR3 protein: CASSEKGGSGNTIYF
CDR3 DNA: TGTGCCAGCAGTGAAAAAGGCGGCTCTGGAAACACCATATATTTT

clone size: few
D gene: TRBD2
V gene: TRBV2
J gene: TRBJ2-3
CDR3 protein: CASDTSGTDTQYF
CDR3 DNA: TGTGCCAGCGACACTAGCGGCACAGATACGCAGTATTTT

clone size: many
D gene: .
V gene: TRBV20-1
J gene: TRBJ1-6
CDR3 protein: CSARKRQVYNSPLHF
CDR3 DNA: TGCAGTGCTAGAAAAAGACAGGTGTATAATTCACCCCTCCACTTT

clone size: .
D gene: .
V gene: TRBV24-1
J gene: TRBJ1-5
CDR3 protein: CATSSGQFNQPQHF
CDR3 DNA: TGTGCCACCAGCTCCGGGCAGTTCAATCAGCCCCAGCATTTT

clone size: .
D gene: .
V gene: TRBV10-3
J gene: TRBJ2-3
CDR3 protein: CAIRSTDTQYF
CDR3 DNA: TGTGCCATCAGGAGCACAGATACGCAGTATTTT

clone size: many
D gene: .
V gene: TRBV6-1
J gene: TRBJ1-2
CDR3 protein: CASSEGRSYGYTF
CDR3 DNA: TGTGCCAGCAGTGAGGGACGATCCTATGGCTACACCTTC

clone size: many
D gene: .
V gene: TRBV6-2/TRBV6-3
J gene: TRBJ2-3
CDR3 protein: CASRVGGSTDTQYF
CDR3 DNA: TGTGCCAGCAGGGTTGGCGGGAGCACAGATACGCAGTATTTT

clone size: .
D gene: .
V gene: TRBV6-5
J gene: TRBJ1-6
CDR3 protein: CASSYRQEPPLHF
CDR3 DNA: TGTGCCAGCAGTTACCGACAGGAACCACCCCTCCACTTT

clone size: .
D gene: TRBD2
V gene: TRBV20-1
J gene: TRBJ2-7
CDR3 protein: CSARTSGVSYEQYF
CDR3 DNA: TGCAGTGCTAGGACTAGCGGGGTTTCCTACGAGCAGTACTTC

clone size: many
D gene: .
V gene: TRBV15
J gene: TRBJ2-5
CDR3 protein: CATSRDQAGSVWETQYF
CDR3 DNA: TGTGCCACCAGCAGAGATCAAGCAGGGTCGGTTTGGGAGACCCAGTACTTC

clone size: .
D gene: TRBD1
V gene: TRBV24-1
J gene: TRBJ2-1
CDR3 protein: CATSDPTGTGYNEQLF
CDR3 DNA: TGTGCTACCAGTGACCCAACCGGGACAGGGTACAATGAGCAGCTCTTC

clone size: .
D gene: TRBD1
V gene: TRBV18
J gene: TRBJ2-1
CDR3 protein: CASSPDRDGNEQFF
CDR3 DNA: TGTGCCAGCTCACCCGACAGGGATGGGAATGAGCAGTTCTTC

clone size: .
D gene: TRBD2
V gene: TRBV10-3
J gene: TRBJ2-5
CDR3 protein: CATMDGSGNLETQYF
CDR3 DNA: TGTGCCACGATGGATGGTAGCGGGAACCTAGAGACCCAGTACTTC

clone size: few
D gene: .
V gene: TRBV25-1
J gene: TRBJ2-7
CDR3 protein: CASSSEGGSYEQYF
CDR3 DNA: TGTGCCAGCAGCTCCGAGGGGGGGTCCTACGAGCAGTACTTC

clone size: .
D gene: TRBD1
V gene: TRBV5-1
J gene: TRBJ2-1
CDR3 protein: CASSSSGTVNEQFF
CDR3 DNA: TGCGCCAGCAGCAGTTCCGGGACAGTCAATGAGCAGTTCTTC

clone size: few
D gene: TRBD1
V gene: TRBV29-1
J gene: TRBJ1-1
CDR3 protein: CSTRTTGEAFF
CDR3 DNA: TGCAGCACTCGAACGACAGGGGAAGCTTTCTTT

clone size: .
D gene: TRBD2
V gene: TRBV2
J gene: TRBJ2-1
CDR3 protein: CASSHDETSYYNEQFF
CDR3 DNA: TGTGCCAGCAGTCACGACGAGACTAGCTACTACAATGAGCAGTTCTTC

clone size: many
D gene: .
V gene: TRBV3-1
J gene: TRBJ2-5
CDR3 protein: CASSLVPGSETQYF
CDR3 DNA: TGTGCCAGCAGTCTTGTACCGGGGAGCGAGACCCAGTACTTC

clone size: .
D gene: .
V gene: TRBV7-2
J gene: TRBJ2-2
CDR3 protein: CASSTKTGELFF
CDR3 DNA: TGTGCCAGCAGCACGAAGACAGGGGAGCTGTTTTTT

clone size: few
D gene: .
V gene: TRBV7-3
J gene: TRBJ2-3
CDR3 protein: CASSHGDTQYF
CDR3 DNA: TGTGCCAGCAGCCATGGAGATACGCAGTATTTT

clone size: .
D gene: TRBD1
V gene: TRBV10-3
J gene: TRBJ1-1
CDR3 protein: CAIRGGTDEAFF
CDR3 DNA: TGTGCCATCAGGGGGGGGACAGATGAAGCTTTCTTT

clone size: many
D gene: TRBD2
V gene: TRBV9
J gene: TRBJ2-3
CDR3 protein: CASSGTGWLAGGTDTQYF
CDR3 DNA: TGTGCCAGCAGCGGGACGGGATGGCTAGCGGGAGGCACAGATACGCAGTATTTT